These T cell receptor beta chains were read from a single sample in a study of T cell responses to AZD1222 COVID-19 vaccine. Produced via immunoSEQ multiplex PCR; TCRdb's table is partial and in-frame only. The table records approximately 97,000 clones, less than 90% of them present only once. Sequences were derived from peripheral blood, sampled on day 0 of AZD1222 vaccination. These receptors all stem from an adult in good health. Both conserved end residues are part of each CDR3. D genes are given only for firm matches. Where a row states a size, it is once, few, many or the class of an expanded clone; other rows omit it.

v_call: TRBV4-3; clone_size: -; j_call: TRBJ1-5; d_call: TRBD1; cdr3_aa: CASSQVFDRDLDQPQHF; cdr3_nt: TGCGCCAGCAGCCAAGTATTTGACAGGGATCTGGATCAGCCCCAGCATTTT
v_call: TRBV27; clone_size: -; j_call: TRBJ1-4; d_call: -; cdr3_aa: CASRIQGSREKLFF; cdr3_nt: TGTGCCAGCAGGATACAGGGAAGTAGGGAAAAACTGTTTTTT
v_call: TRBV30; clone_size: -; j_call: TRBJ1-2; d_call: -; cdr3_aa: CAWSAASSHTF; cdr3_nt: TGTGCCTGGAGTGCGGCATCCAGTCACACCTTC
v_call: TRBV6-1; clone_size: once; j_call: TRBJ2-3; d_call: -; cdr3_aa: CASSEVGGQIFFTDTQYF; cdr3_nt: TGTGCCAGCAGTGAGGTGGGGGGACAGATATTTTTCACAGATACGCAGTATTTT
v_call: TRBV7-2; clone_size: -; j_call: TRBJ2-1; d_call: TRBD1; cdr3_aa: CASSQGQPSLFF; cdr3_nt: TGTGCCAGCAGCCAGGGACAGCCCTCCTTGTTCTTC
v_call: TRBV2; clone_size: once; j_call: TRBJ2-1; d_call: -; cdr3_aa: CASSESRGRVHNEQFF; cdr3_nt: TGTGCCAGCAGTGAATCGCGGGGGCGGGTCCACAATGAGCAGTTCTTC
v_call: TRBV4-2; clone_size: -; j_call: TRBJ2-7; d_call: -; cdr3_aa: CASSQGGSTYEQYF; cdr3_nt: TGTGCCAGCAGCCAAGGTGGGAGCACCTACGAGCAGTACTTC
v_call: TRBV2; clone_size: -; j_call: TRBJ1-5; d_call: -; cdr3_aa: CASSSGLNQPQHF; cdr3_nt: TGTGCCAGCAGCTCAGGGTTAAATCAGCCCCAGCATTTT
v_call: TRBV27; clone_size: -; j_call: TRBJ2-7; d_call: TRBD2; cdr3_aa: CASSLAYSGRNEQYF; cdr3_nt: TGTGCCAGCAGTTTAGCATATAGCGGGAGAAACGAGCAGTACTTC
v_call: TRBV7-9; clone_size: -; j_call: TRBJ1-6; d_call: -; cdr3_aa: CASSPSDLRVAPLHF; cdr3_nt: TGTGCCAGCAGCCCATCGGACTTGAGGGTGGCACCCCTCCACTTT
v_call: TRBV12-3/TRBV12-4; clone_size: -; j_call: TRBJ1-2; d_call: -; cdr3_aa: CASSPNYGYTF; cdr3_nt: TGTGCCAGCAGCCCTAACTATGGCTACACCTTC
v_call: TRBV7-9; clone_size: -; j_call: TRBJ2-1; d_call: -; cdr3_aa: CASSLGGTADNEQFF; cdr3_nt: TGTGCCAGCAGCTTAGGGGGGACGGCAGACAATGAGCAGTTCTTC
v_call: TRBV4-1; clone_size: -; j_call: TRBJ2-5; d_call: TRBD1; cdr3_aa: CASSQGDRQRETQYF; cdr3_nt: TGCGCCAGCAGCCAAGGGGACAGGCAAAGAGAGACCCAGTACTTC
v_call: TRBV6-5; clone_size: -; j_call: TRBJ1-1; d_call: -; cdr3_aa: CASSYRGSFYTEAFF; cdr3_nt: TGTGCCAGCAGTTATCGCGGCAGCTTCTACACTGAAGCTTTCTTT
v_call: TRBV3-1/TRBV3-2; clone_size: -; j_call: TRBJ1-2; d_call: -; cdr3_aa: CASSSRGYGYTF; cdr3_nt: TGTGCCAGCAGCTCAAGGGGGTATGGCTACACCTTC
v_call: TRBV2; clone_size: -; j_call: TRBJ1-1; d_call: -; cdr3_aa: CASTSIKGNTEAFF; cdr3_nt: TGTGCCAGCACTAGCATAAAGGGGAACACTGAAGCTTTCTTT
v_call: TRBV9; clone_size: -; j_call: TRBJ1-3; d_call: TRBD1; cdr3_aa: CASSVVGSGTGESGNTIYF; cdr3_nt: TGTGCCAGCAGCGTAGTGGGCTCCGGGACAGGGGAATCTGGAAACACCATATATTTT
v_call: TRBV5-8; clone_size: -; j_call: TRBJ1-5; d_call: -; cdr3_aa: CASSLVQGSSGLEPQHF; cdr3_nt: TGTGCCAGCAGCTTGGTTCAGGGGAGCTCGGGTTTGGAGCCCCAGCATTTT
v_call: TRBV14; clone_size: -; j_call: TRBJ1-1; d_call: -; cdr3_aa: CASSQEGSWSTEAFF; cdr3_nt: TGTGCCAGCAGCCAAGAAGGGAGCTGGAGCACTGAAGCTTTCTTT
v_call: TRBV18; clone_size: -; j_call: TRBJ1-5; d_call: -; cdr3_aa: CASSPREDQPQHF; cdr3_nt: TGTGCCAGCTCACCACGGGAGGATCAGCCCCAGCATTTT
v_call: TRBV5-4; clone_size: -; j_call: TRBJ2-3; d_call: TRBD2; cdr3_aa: CASSSSGSSLTDTQYF; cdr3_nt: TGTGCCAGCAGCTCTAGCGGGAGTTCACTCACAGATACGCAGTATTTT
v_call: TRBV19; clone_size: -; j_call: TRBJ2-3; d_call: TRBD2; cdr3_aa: CASSREGHSDTQYF; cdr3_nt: TGTGCCAGTAGCCGGGAGGGGCATTCTGATACGCAGTATTTT
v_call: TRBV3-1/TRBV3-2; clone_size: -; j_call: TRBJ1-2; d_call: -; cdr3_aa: CASSQGTALWGYTF; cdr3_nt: TGTGCCAGCAGCCAAGGGACAGCCCTATGGGGCTACACCTTC
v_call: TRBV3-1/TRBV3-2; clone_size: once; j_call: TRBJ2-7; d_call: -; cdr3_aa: CASSPFRVSEQYF; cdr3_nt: TGTGCCAGCAGCCCGTTTCGGGTGAGCGAGCAGTACTTC
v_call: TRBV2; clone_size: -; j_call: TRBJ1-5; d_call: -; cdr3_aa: CASSANGKGGNQPQHF; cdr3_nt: TGTGCCAGCAGTGCAAACGGCAAGGGAGGCAATCAGCCCCAGCATTTT